The T cell receptor (beta chain) under discussion was sequenced for a study of T cell repertoires in cytomegalovirus infection. About the study: Use of recently identified HLA-C-restricted and well-studied HLA-B-restricted CMV epitopes was part of the study. Through public TCR beta signatures, both CMV infection and matching HLA type were indicated. Findings of the study overall: The cumulative frequency of public TCR beta families distinguished individuals who carried CMV together with the relevant HLA. Across the ex vivo response, the dominant clonotypes were HLA-C-restricted CMV-specific TCR beta clonotypes.

One entry per CDR3 protein, called by TCRdb with MiXCR from the reads. The sample includes about 900,000 distinct CDR3 sequences, roughly a third of them seen just once. The table lists this clonotype with many counts. Its antigen is unknown. The V gene lost 4 bases and the J gene lost 4 bases, with 17 bases spanning the gap. The CDR3 extends over 16 amino acids. Per germline, CDR1 SGHTA and CDR2 FQGNSA. The sequence was collected from a human donor in good health (CMV status not recorded). Some clones in this sample may be carry-over from other donors' samples. The chain joins TRBV7-2 to TRBJ2-1, with D possibly being TRBD1 (6 bases). This specimen consisted of cultured CD8+ T cells from PBMCs, obtained from culture after CMV antigen stimulation. The CDR3 sequence is CASSSSRGQPYNEQFF. The CDR3 DNA is TGTGCCAGCAGCTCGTCCCGGGGACAACCTTACAATGAGCAGTTCTTC.